This paragraph reports one TCR beta chain. The antigen is unknown. This sample is part of a study of shared clonotypes between healthy human individuals. Study results and caveats: Non-shared clonotypes displayed generation probabilities falling below those of clonotypes present in all four donors.

The authors' processing: There were no quality scores in the junction-only immunoSEQ sequences, so filtering differed. Only in-frame clones appear in the TCRdb table, and some are missing; sequencing was by immunoSEQ multiplex PCR. V and J calls and clone size are those listed in that table; D and trimming were worked out from the DNA. The sample includes about 600,000 clones, around 97% seen only once; the top ten take about 0.057%. With 6 bases removed from V and 2 bases from J, the gap between germline ends came to 11 bases. The V gene's germline CDR1 is SNHLY and CDR2 FYNNEI. The CDR3 sequence is 13 residues long. Negatively enriched CD4+ T cells were divided by CD45RA into naive and memory.

Sequences were obtained from naive CD4+ T cells sorted from blood. Subset given: CD45RA+ positively selected. The chain couples TRBV2 to TRBJ2-7; the D gene is possibly TRBD1 (5 bases). This clonotype originated in a woman aged 30 to 39 in good health. The CDR3 DNA sequence: TGTGCCAGCAGGACAGCCGCAACCTACGAGCAGTACTTC. Protein: CASRTAATYEQYF.